The text below deals with one TCR beta chain. Its antigen remains unidentified. Trimming took 10 bases from V and 5 from J; bases not matched to a gene: 9. The germline CDR1 and CDR2 sequences are MNHEY and SMNVEV (reference sequence). The CDR3 runs 14 residues. Autoimmune disease history or systemic immunosuppression disqualified patients. This table comes from immunoSEQ multiplex PCR, and its TCRdb copy is limited to in-frame clones, with some not included. The table lists 60,000 or so clones, roughly 86% of them singletons. This sample is drawn from a study of OX40 agonist ivuxolimab in advanced cancers. Study at large: Cohort: around 79% men, mean age about 62, aged about 20 to 90. General study findings and limits: Partial responders dosed at 0.1-3.0 mg/kg displayed clonal expansion ranking among the lowest. Clonal expansion by week 6 occurred in CD4+ and CD8+ blood T cells (at 0.1 to 3.0 mg/kg).

This TCR derives from an adult with an advanced solid tumor such as melanoma, head and neck, liver or kidney cancer. This specimen consisted of CD4+ or CD8+ T cells sorted from blood, obtained in a trial of the OX40 agonist ivuxolimab. The chain has TRBV27 and TRBJ2-3; 10 bases fit TRBD2. The CDR3 loop is CATSLAGVGDTQYF. The CDR3 nucleotides are TGTGCCACCTCCCTAGCGGGAGTTGGAGATACGCAGTATTTT.